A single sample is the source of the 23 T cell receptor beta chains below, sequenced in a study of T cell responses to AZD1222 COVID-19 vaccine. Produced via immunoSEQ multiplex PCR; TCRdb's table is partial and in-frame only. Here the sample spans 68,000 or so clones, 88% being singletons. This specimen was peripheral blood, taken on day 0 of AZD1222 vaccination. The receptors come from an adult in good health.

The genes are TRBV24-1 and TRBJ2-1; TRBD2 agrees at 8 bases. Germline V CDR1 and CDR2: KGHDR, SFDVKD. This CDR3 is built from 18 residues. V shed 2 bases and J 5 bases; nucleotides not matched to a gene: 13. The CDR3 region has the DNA TGTGCCACCAGTGATTGGAGCCGGCGGGGGGCCTTACACAATGAGCAGTTCTTC. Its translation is CATSDWSRRGALHNEQFF.

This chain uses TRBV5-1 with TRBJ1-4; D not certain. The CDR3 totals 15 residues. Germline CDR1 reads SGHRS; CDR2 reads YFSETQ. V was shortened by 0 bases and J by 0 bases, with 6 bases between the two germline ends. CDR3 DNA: TGCGCCAGCAGCTTGGACGGTACAACTAATGAAAAACTGTTTTTT. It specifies CASSLDGTTNEKLFF.

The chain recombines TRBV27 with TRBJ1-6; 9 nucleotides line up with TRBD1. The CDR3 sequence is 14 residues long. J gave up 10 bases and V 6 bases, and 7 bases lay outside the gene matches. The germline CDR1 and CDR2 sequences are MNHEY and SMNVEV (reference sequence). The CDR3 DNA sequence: TGTGCCAGCAGAACGGGACAGGGTAACTCACCCCTCCACTTT. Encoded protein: CASRTGQGNSPLHF.

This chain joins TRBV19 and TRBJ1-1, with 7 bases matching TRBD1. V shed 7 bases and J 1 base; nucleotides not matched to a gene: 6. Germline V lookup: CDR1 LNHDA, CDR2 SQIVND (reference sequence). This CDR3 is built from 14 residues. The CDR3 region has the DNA TGTGCCAGTATTTCTGACAGGGCGAACACTGAAGCTTTCTTT. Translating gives CASISDRANTEAFF.

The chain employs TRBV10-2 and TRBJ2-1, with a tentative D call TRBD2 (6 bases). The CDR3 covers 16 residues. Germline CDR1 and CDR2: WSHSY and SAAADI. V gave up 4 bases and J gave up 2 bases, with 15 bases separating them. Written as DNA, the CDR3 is TGCGCCAGCAGTGGAATTAGCGGAGGGACCTACAATGAGCAGTTCTTC. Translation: CASSGISGGTYNEQFF.

The CDR3 nucleotides read TGTGCCAGTAGACTAGCGGGGGTCAATGAGCAGTTCTTC. Residues: CASRLAGVNEQFF. The chain joins TRBV12-3 or TRBV12-4 to TRBJ2-1; 12 bases map to TRBD2. CDR3 length equals 13 residues. The ends lost 9 bases at V and 6 bases at J; junction bases unmatched: 3.

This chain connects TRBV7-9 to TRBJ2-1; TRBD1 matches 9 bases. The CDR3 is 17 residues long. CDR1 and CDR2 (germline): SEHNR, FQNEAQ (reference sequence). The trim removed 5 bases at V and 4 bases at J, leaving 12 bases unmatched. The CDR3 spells CASSPPFRDRAYNEQFF. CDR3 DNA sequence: TGTGCCAGCAGCCCCCCTTTCCGGGACAGGGCTTACAATGAGCAGTTCTTC. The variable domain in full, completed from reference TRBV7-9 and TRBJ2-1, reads DTGVSQNPRHKITKRGQNVTFRCDPISEHNRLYWYRQTLGQGPEFLTYFQNEAQLEKSRLLSDRFSAERPKGSFSTLEIQRTEQGDSAMYLCASSPPFRDRAYNEQFFGPGTRLTVL.

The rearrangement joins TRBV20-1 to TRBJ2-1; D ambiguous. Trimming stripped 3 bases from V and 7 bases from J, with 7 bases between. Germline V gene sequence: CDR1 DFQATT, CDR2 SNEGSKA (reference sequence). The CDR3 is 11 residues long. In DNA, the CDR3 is TGCAGTGCTAGTGATGGAAATGAGCAGTTCTTC. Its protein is CSASDGNEQFF.

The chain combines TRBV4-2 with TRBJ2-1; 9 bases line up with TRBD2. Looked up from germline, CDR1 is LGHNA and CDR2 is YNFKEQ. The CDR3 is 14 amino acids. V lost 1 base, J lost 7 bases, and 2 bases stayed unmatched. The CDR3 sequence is CASSQGTSENEQFF. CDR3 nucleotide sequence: TGTGCCAGCAGCCAAGGGACTAGCGAAAATGAGCAGTTCTTC.

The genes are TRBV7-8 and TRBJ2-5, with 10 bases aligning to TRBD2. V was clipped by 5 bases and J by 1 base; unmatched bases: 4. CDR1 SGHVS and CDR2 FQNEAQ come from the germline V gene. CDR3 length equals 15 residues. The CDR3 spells CASSGAGGPQETQYF. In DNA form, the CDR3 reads TGTGCCAGCAGCGGAGCGGGAGGGCCCCAAGAGACCCAGTACTTC.

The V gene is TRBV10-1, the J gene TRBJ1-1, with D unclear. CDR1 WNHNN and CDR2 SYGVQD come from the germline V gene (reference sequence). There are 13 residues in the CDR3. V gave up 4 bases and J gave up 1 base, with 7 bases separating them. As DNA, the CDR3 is TGCGCCAGCAGTGGTGCAGGGAACACTGAAGCTTTCTTT. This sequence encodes CASSGAGNTEAFF.

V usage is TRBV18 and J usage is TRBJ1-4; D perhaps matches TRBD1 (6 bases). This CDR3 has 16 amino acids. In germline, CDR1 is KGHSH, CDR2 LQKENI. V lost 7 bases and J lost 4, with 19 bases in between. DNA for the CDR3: TGTGCCAGCTGCCTGGGGGCACGGGAGGGTAATGAAAAACTGTTTTTT. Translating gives CASCLGAREGNEKLFF.

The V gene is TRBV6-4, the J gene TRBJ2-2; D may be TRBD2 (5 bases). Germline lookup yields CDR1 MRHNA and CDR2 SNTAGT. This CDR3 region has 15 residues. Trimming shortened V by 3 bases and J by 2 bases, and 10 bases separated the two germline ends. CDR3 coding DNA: TGTGCCAGCAGTGAAAGAGCGGCCAACACCGGGGAGCTGTTTTTT. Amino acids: CASSERAANTGELFF.

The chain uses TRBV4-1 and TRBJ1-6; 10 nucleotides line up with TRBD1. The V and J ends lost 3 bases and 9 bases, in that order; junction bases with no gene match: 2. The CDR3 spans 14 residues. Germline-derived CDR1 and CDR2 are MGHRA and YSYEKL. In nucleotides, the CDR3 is TGCGCCAGCAGCCAGGACAGGGGGGGTTCACCCCTCCACTTT. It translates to CASSQDRGGSPLHF.

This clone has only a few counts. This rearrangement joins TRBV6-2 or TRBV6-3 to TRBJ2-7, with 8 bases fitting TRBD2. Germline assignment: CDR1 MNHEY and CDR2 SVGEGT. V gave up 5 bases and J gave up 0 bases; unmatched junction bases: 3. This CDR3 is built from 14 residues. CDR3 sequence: CASSPSGSSYEQYF. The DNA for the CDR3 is TGTGCCAGCAGTCCGAGCGGGAGCTCCTACGAGCAGTACTTC.

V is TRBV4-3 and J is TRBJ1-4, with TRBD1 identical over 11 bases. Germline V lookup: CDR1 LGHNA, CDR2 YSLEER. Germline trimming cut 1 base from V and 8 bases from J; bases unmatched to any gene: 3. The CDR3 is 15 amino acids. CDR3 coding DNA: TGCGCCAGCAGCCAAGGGGACAGGGGGGGAGAAAAACTGTTTTTT. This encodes CASSQGDRGGEKLFF.

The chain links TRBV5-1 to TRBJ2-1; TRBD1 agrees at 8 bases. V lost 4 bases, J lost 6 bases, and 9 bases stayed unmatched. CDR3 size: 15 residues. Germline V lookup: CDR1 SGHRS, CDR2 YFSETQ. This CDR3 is CASSLRQGASNEQFF. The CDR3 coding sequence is TGCGCCAGCAGCCTCCGCCAGGGGGCGAGCAATGAGCAGTTCTTC.

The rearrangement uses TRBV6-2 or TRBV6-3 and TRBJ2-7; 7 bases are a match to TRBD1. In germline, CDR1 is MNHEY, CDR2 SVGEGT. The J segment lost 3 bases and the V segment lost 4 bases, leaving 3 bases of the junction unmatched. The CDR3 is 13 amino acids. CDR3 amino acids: CASSWDRDYEQYF. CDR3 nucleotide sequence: TGTGCCAGCAGTTGGGACAGAGACTACGAGCAGTACTTC.

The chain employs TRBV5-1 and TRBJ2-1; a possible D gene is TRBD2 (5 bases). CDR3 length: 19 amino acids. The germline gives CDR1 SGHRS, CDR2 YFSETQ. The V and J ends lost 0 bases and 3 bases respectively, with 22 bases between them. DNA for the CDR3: TGCGCCAGCAGCTTGGCCCTGGGCGGATCCCTTCGGGGCTACAATGAGCAGTTCTTC. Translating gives CASSLALGGSLRGYNEQFF.

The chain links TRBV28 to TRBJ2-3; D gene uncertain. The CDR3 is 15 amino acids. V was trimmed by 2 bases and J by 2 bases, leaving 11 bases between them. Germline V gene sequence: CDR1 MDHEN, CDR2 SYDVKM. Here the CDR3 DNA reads TGTGCCAGCAGTTTACTACAGTACATCACAGATACGCAGTATTTT. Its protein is CASSLLQYITDTQYF.

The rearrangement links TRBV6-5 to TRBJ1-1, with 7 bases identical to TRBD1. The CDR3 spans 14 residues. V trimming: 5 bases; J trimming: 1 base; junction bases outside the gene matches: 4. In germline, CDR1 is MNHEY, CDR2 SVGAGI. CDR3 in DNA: TGTGCCAGCAGTACGACAGGGAAGAACACTGAAGCTTTCTTT. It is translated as CASSTTGKNTEAFF.

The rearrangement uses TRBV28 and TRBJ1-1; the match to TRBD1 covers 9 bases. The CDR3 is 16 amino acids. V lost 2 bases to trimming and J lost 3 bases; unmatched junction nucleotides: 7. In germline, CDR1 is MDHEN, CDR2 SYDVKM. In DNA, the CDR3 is TGTGCCAGCAGTTTAAACCGGGACAGGGAAGACACTGAAGCTTTCTTT. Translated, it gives CASSLNRDREDTEAFF.

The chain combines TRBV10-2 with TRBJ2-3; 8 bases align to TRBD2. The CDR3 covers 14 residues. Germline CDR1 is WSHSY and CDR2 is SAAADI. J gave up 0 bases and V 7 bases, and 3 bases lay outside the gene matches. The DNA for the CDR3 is TGCGCCAGCATTAGCGGGAAGAGCACAGATACGCAGTATTTT. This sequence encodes CASISGKSTDTQYF.